These 24 T cell receptor beta chains were sequenced from one sample in a study of cytomegalovirus exposure and HLA in healthy donors. With 60 Vbeta and 13 Jbeta primers, the PCR was carried out. TCRdb's copy holds only in-frame clones and misses some; the assay was immunoSEQ multiplex PCR. This repertoire includes roughly 53,000 clones. The sample consisted of PBMCs. These TCRs come from a man between 18 and 29 years old in good health and CMV-seropositive.

J is TRBJ2-1 and V is TRBV29-1; 7 bases are a match to TRBD2. Losses at the gene ends were 3 bases for V and 8 bases for J; bases not matched to a gene: 13. The CDR3 has 15 amino acids. Germline values: CDR1 SQVTM, CDR2 ANQGSEA. The DNA for the CDR3 is TGCAGCGTTGATGGGAGCGGCCTTGGGGGGGATGAGCAGTTCTTC. This encodes CSVDGSGLGGDEQFF.

This chain connects TRBV7-2 to TRBJ1-2; maybe TRBD1 (5 bases). This CDR3 contains 14 residues. Germline CDR1 SGHTA, CDR2 FQGNSA. The V and J ends lost 1 base and 3 bases respectively, with 9 bases between them. The CDR3 DNA reads TGTGCCAGCAGCTTAGGTGTCAGGGACTATGGCTACACCTTC. This gives the protein CASSLGVRDYGYTF. The full variable domain, its missing parts supplied by reference TRBV7-2 and TRBJ1-2, is GAGVSQSPSNKVTEKGKDVELRCDPISGHTALYWYRQSLGQGLEFLIYFQGNSAPDKSGLPSDRFSAERTGGSVSTLTIQRTQQEDSAVYLCASSLGVRDYGYTFGSGTRLTVV.

This chain uses TRBV5-6 with TRBJ2-1; no clear D gene. This CDR3 region has 14 residues. Germline assignment: CDR1 SGHDT and CDR2 YYEEEE. V lost 1 base and J 5 bases, leaving 10 bases between the germline ends. The CDR3 protein is CASSLLNEHNEQFF. The CDR3 coding sequence is TGTGCCAGCAGCTTGTTGAATGAGCACAATGAGCAGTTCTTC.

This rearrangement joins TRBV29-1 to TRBJ1-2; the match to TRBD1 covers 8 bases. J was trimmed by 0 bases and V by 4 bases; bases with no gene match: 4. This CDR3 is 14 amino acids long. The V gene's germline CDR1 is SQVTM and CDR2 ANQGSEA. CDR3 nucleotides: TGCAGCGTTGTTCGGACAGGGACTAACTATGGCTACACCTTC. It is translated as CSVVRTGTNYGYTF.

The chain joins TRBV19 to TRBJ2-3; D might be TRBD1 (6 bases). The CDR3 runs to 14 residues. V lost 4 bases and J 3 bases, leaving 11 bases between the germline ends. The germline V gene encodes CDR1 LNHDA and CDR2 SQIVND (reference sequence). The CDR3 sequence is CASSTGAGTDTQYF. In DNA form, the CDR3 reads TGTGCCAGTAGTACAGGGGCAGGGACAGATACGCAGTATTTT.

The chain is built from TRBV7-9 and TRBJ2-1; 8 bases fit TRBD2. The junction had 2 bases not matched to a gene; V was cut back by 1 base and J by 0 bases. CDR1 is SEHNR and CDR2 is FQNEAQ in the germline V gene (reference sequence). The CDR3 runs 16 residues. The CDR3 protein is CASSLVSGSSYNEQFF. CDR3 DNA: TGTGCCAGCAGCTTAGTAAGCGGGAGCTCCTACAATGAGCAGTTCTTC.

The DNA for the CDR3 is TGTGCCAGCAGCTCCGGGACAGTCACAGATACGCAGTATTTT. Protein product: CASSSGTVTDTQYF. V gene TRBV5-4 combines with J gene TRBJ2-3, with 7 bases that match TRBD1. CDR1 SGHNT and CDR2 YYREEE come from the germline V gene (reference sequence). The junction had 3 bases not matched to a gene; V was cut back by 3 bases and J by 2 bases. This CDR3 contains 14 residues.

Remarks on this clone: Germline is not matched at one junction end, which may reflect a read error. The chain's CDR3 is CAGSQETSGSYEQYF. The CDR3, as DNA: TGTGCCGGCAGCCAAGAAACTAGCGGGAGCTACGAGCAGTACTTC. V usage is TRBV14 and J usage is TRBJ2-7; 11 bases align to TRBD2. The length of the CDR3 is 15 residues. CDR1 SGHDN and CDR2 FVKESK come from the germline V gene.

V is TRBV4-1 and J is TRBJ1-1; no clear D gene. The V end lost 2 bases, the J end lost 7 bases, and 14 bases lay between the germline ends. Per the germline V gene, CDR1 is MGHRA and CDR2 is YSYEKL. The length of the CDR3 is 14 residues. The CDR3 nucleotides read TGCGCCAGCAGCCAATCGGAAGGTGACAATGAAGCTTTCTTT. Translation: CASSQSEGDNEAFF.

Considering frequency, this clone is large. This sequence joins TRBV25-1 and TRBJ2-2; TRBD2 matches at 16 bases. Per germline, CDR1 MGHDK and CDR2 SYGVNS. The CDR3 length is 18 residues. Germline trimming cut 1 base from V and 3 bases from J; bases unmatched to any gene: 2. The CDR3 DNA sequence: TGTGCCAGCAGTGAATTTGGGACTAGCGGGAGGGACACCGGGGAGCTGTTTTTT. Protein: CASSEFGTSGRDTGELFF.

This chain uses TRBV28 with TRBJ1-1; 7 nucleotides line up with TRBD1. The CDR3 runs 14 residues. V trimming: 5 bases; J trimming: 2 bases; junction bases outside the gene matches: 5. Per germline, CDR1 MDHEN and CDR2 SYDVKM. CDR3 amino acids: CASSPWTGNTEAFF. CDR3 DNA: TGTGCCAGCAGTCCATGGACAGGTAACACTGAAGCTTTCTTT.

This rearrangement joins TRBV6-4 to TRBJ2-1, with no clear D. Germline V gene data show CDR1 as MRHNA and CDR2 as SNTAGT. The CDR3 loop spans 13 amino acids. The germline V and J ends were trimmed by 2 bases and 5 bases, with 7 bases remaining between them. DNA for the CDR3: TGTGCCAGCAGTGACAACGAGCACAATGAGCAGTTCTTC. It encodes CASSDNEHNEQFF.

The genes are TRBV9 and TRBJ2-1; 11 nucleotides match TRBD2. The germline CDR1 and CDR2 sequences are SGDLS and YYNGEE. There are 16 residues in the CDR3. J lost 3 bases, V lost 0 bases, and 2 bases had no gene match. CDR3 sequence (DNA): TGTGCCAGCAGCGTAGCGACTAGCGGGAACTACAATGAGCAGTTCTTC. Translating it yields CASSVATSGNYNEQFF.

J is TRBJ2-7 and V is TRBV6-5; TRBD1 matches 9 bases. CDR1 and CDR2 (germline): MNHEY, SVGAGI. V gave up 6 bases and J gave up 9 bases; unmatched junction bases: 9. CDR3 length: 13 amino acids. The CDR3 here is CASSRGQGTSQYF. In DNA, the CDR3 is TGTGCCAGCAGCCGCGGACAGGGGACTTCGCAGTACTTC.

The rearrangement joins TRBV25-1 to TRBJ1-1, with TRBD1 identical over 9 bases. The CDR3 totals 15 residues. V trimming: 7 bases; J trimming: 4 bases; junction bases outside the gene matches: 10. Germline CDR1 is MGHDK and CDR2 is SYGVNS. CDR3 in DNA: TGTGCCAGCAAAGGGGGACAGGGAACAGCCACTGAAGCTTTCTTT. Protein product: CASKGGQGTATEAFF.

This rearrangement joins TRBV11-2 to TRBJ2-6; the D gene is possibly TRBD1 (5 bases). V was clipped by 0 bases and J by 9 bases, with 15 bases between them. Germline V gene lookup returns CDR1 SGHAT and CDR2 FQNNGV. The CDR3 is 16 amino acids. CDR3 in amino acids: CASSLEGARTVNVLTF. CDR3 coding DNA: TGTGCCAGCAGCTTAGAAGGGGCGCGGACCGTCAACGTCCTGACTTTC.

This chain joins TRBV28 and TRBJ2-2; 12 bases are a match to TRBD1. CDR1 MDHEN and CDR2 SYDVKM come from the germline V gene. J was trimmed by 4 bases and V by 3 bases; bases with no gene match: 3. The CDR3 sequence is 16 residues long. The CDR3 protein is CASSFGTGGPTGELFF. The CDR3 nucleotides are TGTGCCAGCAGTTTCGGGACAGGGGGCCCCACCGGGGAGCTGTTTTTT.

The chain combines TRBV25-1 with TRBJ2-3, with 7 positions matching TRBD2. The CDR3 spans 16 residues. With V trimmed by 3 bases and J by 4 bases, 10 bases remained unmatched. Germline lookup yields CDR1 MGHDK and CDR2 SYGVNS. The CDR3 coding sequence is TGTGCCAGCAGTGACTGGGGGGGAGGGCGTCCAGATACGCAGTATTTT. It yields the protein CASSDWGGGRPDTQYF.

The chain joins TRBV10-3 to TRBJ2-1, with D possibly matching TRBD2 (6 bases). The CDR3 is 16 amino acids. Deletions cut 6 bases from V and 0 bases from J, with 15 bases between. The germline gives CDR1 ENHRY, CDR2 SYGVKD. In DNA, the CDR3 is TGTGCCATCAGACCCGGGACTTCTAGCTCCTACAATGAGCAGTTCTTC. It yields the protein CAIRPGTSSSYNEQFF.

This rearrangement joins TRBV2 to TRBJ2-7, with D maybe TRBD1 (5 bases). The CDR3 spans 12 residues. The germline CDR1 and CDR2 sequences are SNHLY and FYNNEI. V was clipped by 2 bases and J by 6 bases, with 8 bases between them. CDR3 in DNA: TGTGCCAGCAGTGAACTGGGGCCCGAGCAGTACTTC. Protein sequence: CASSELGPEQYF.

V and J are TRBV18 and TRBJ1-1, with D perhaps matching TRBD1 (6 bases). The V end lost 8 bases, the J end lost 5 bases, and 15 bases lay between the germline ends. The CDR3 contains 13 residues. The germline V gene has CDR1 KGHSH and CDR2 LQKENI. The CDR3 DNA reads as TGTGCCAGCACCGACGGGACAACGACTGAAGCTTTCTTT. This sequence encodes CASTDGTTTEAFF.

The chain combines TRBV10-3 with TRBJ2-1; a possible D gene is TRBD1 (5 bases). The CDR3 runs to 14 residues. V lost 0 bases and J lost 7, with 10 bases in between. Germline-derived CDR1 and CDR2 are ENHRY and SYGVKD. CDR3 protein: CAISESVQGNEQFF. The CDR3 DNA sequence: TGTGCCATCAGTGAGTCGGTTCAGGGTAATGAGCAGTTCTTC.

The genes are TRBV7-9 and TRBJ1-1; 9 bases align to TRBD1. From germline, CDR1 is SEHNR and CDR2 FQNEAQ (reference sequence). V lost 5 bases and J lost 3; bases outside the gene matches: 10. The CDR3 is made up of 16 amino acids. The CDR3 DNA reads as TGTGCCAGCAGCACAAACCGGGACAGGGCCGACACTGAAGCTTTCTTT. Residues: CASSTNRDRADTEAFF. The full variable domain, with the rest looked up from reference TRBV7-9 and TRBJ1-1, is DTGVSQNPRHKITKRGQNVTFRCDPISEHNRLYWYRQTLGQGPEFLTYFQNEAQLEKSRLLSDRFSAERPKGSFSTLEIQRTEQGDSAMYLCASSTNRDRADTEAFFGQGTRLTVV.

V is TRBV10-3 and J is TRBJ1-4, with no clear D. The CDR3 totals 13 residues. V lost 0 bases to trimming and J lost 8 bases, with 7 bases between them. In germline, CDR1 is ENHRY, CDR2 SYGVKD. As DNA, the CDR3 is TGTGCCATCAGTGAGTCGGAGCGGGAAAAACTGTTTTTT. It translates to CAISESEREKLFF.